The source of this T cell receptor (beta chain) is a study of T cells in Graves' hyperthyroidism and ophthalmopathy (dated by TCRdb to between 2018 and 2021). Broadly, across the study: Peripheral blood was collected at initial diagnosis, before any treatment. In more than five Graves' hyperthyroidism patients, the study also compared T-cell repertoires from thyroid tissue with T-cell repertoires from blood. After sampling, hyperthyroidism patients received methimazole starting at 30 mg daily, and ophthalmopathy patients received high-dose intravenous methylprednisolone. To identify distinguishing TCR V-J signatures, a discovery cohort of about a hundred patients was used, comprising some 43 with Graves' ophthalmopathy and around 57 with stable Graves' hyperthyroidism. According to the paper, TCR Vbeta CDR3 sequencing was carried out on 135 peripheral blood samples, which came from about 45 ophthalmopathy, around 74 hyperthyroidism and roughly 17 progressor patients. Whether ophthalmopathy could be predicted prospectively was tested in an independent validation cohort made up of under 20 hyperthyroidism patients plus 17 patients who later progressed to ophthalmopathy. The 95 to 100 discovery patients were randomly divided into training and test sets at a 7:3 ratio.

This clonotype was found many times. Its binding antigen is unknown. No clone much larger than this one lies a single base away; base qualities are absent. The TCR beta CDR3 regions were amplified from the RNA transcripts. For the first round of RT-PCR on the TCR CDR3, the HTBI primer set was used together with the Qiagen OneStep RT-PCR kit. A second multiplex PCR round built the libraries, followed by size selection and purification. Sequencing of the libraries was done on an Illumina HiSeq2000 using paired-end 100 bp reads. In the original analysis: SOAPnuke was used to process the raw data, throwing out any read that contained adapters or uncalled bases, had a mean Phred below 15, or lacked an exact constant-primer or identifier match. High-quality paired reads were merged using COPE v1.2.5, and each unique nucleotide sequence was defined as a clonotype. MiTCR v1.1 was used to align clonotypes to the IMGT TRBV, TRBD and TRBJ reference segments. Analysis was restricted to V-J combinations with a frequency above 0.0001, which covered 99.2% of repertoires. A TCS score was defined as the ratio of F50 (clonal expansion) to E x V (chaos), with BLOSUM62-based TCRdist applied between CDR3 peptides within each V-J. Welch's t-statistics and random forest reduced several hundred V-J features to 10 to 15, which were used in a naive Bayes classifier (R e1071). TCRdb handled the public reads itself, with Q25 trimming in fastp and clone calling in MiXCR, and kept productive beta chains. When rows share a CDR3 protein, they turn into one entry using the most common DNA and genes. Here the V and J calls rest on TCRdb's processing, not on the authors' analysis. This sample has more than 450,000 distinct CDR3 sequences in its table, and approximately 15% of those were observed once. In total, the top ten clones hold approximately 15% of the sample.

General study outcomes and caveats: In validation, progression to ophthalmopathy was predicted by the model with almost 71% sensitivity and around 76% specificity, a median of roughly 6.4 months before onset. Most expanded thyroid clonotypes (frequency above 0.001) were also detected in blood, suggesting blood repertoires may reflect thyroid immune responses. Sample size was not statistically predetermined, and investigators were not blinded to group allocation. A 13 V-J signature model separated ophthalmopathy from stable hyperthyroidism, with around 91% sensitivity and roughly 81% specificity in cross-validation and 80%/75% in testing.

Graves' hyperthyroidism was defined as stable when no progression to ophthalmopathy occurred over 18 months of follow-up. Hyperthyroidism patients were aged 18 to 65 years and newly diagnosed, with disease duration of less than 2 months. The study excluded patients with uncontrolled infections, other autoimmune diseases, pregnancy or lactation. Diagnoses were based on clinical symptoms, serum thyroxine and TRAb, thyroid ultrasound and orbital computed tomography. PBMCs were isolated from 7.5 to 10 ml of fresh peripheral blood by Ficoll-Paque density gradient centrifugation. Total RNA was extracted using Trizol reagent, and RNA quality was assessed on an Agilent 2100 Bioanalyzer. The material sequenced was blood. The TCR originated in a woman between 40 and 55 years old with Graves' hyperthyroidism.

The nucleotide sequence is TGTGCCAGCAGTTTAAAGGCAGGGCTCTTAAACTATGGCTACACCTTC. This sequence encodes CASSLKAGLLNYGYTF. The rearranged chain carries TRBV27 and TRBJ1-2; matching of 5 bases hints at TRBD1 as the D gene. From the cysteine up to the phenylalanine, the CDR3 has a length of 16 residues. Here the CDR3 DNA is all that survives: 48 bases in frame from base 1. From the germline V gene (reference sequence), CDR1 is MNHEY and CDR2 is SMNVEV. Cut back by 2 bases and 2 bases, the V and J ends lie 15 bases apart.